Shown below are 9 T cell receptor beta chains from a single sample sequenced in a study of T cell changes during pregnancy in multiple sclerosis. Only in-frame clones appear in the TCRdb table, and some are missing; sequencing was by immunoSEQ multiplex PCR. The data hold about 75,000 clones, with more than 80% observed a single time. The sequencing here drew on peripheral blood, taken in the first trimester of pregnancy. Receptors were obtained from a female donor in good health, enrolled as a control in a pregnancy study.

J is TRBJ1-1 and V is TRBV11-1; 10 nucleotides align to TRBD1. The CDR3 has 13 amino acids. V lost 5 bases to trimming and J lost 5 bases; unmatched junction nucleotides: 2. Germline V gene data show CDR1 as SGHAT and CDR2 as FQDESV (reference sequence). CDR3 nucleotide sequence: TGTGCCAGCAGCGCGGGACAGGGGACTGAAGCTTTCTTT. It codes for CASSAGQGTEAFF.

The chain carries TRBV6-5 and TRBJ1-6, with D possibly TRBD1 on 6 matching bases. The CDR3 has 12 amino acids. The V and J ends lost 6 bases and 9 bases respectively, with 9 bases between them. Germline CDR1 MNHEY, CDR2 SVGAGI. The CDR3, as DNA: TGTGCCAGCAGCAGGGGCGGTTCACCCCTCCACTTT. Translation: CASSRGGSPLHF.

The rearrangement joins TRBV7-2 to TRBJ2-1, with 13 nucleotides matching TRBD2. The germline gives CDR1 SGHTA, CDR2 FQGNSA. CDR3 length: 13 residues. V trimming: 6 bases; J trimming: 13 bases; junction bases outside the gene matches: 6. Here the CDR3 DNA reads TGTGCCAGCAGATACGGGACTAGCGGGATACAGTTCTTC. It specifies CASRYGTSGIQFF.

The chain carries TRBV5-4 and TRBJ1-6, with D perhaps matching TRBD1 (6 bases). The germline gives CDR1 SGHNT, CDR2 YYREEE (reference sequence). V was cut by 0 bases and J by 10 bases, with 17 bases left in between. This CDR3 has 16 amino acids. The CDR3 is CASSLGRGGEGSPLHF. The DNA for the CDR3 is TGTGCCAGCAGCTTGGGGAGAGGGGGGGAAGGGTCACCCCTCCACTTT.

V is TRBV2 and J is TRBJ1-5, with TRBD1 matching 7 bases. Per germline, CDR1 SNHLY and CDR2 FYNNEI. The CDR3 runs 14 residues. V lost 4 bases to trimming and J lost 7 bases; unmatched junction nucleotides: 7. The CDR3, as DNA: TGTGCCAGCAGTGCTTTGAGGGGGCAACAGCCCCAGCATTTT. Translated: CASSALRGQQPQHF.

As DNA, the CDR3 is TGTGCCAGCAGTCGTTGGACAGGGGATAATAATTCACCCCTCCACTTT. This encodes CASSRWTGDNNSPLHF. This chain connects TRBV28 to TRBJ1-6; 9 bases agree with TRBD1. Germline V gene lookup returns CDR1 MDHEN and CDR2 SYDVKM. The CDR3 runs to 16 residues. Losses at the gene ends were 5 bases for V and 5 bases for J; bases not matched to a gene: 7.

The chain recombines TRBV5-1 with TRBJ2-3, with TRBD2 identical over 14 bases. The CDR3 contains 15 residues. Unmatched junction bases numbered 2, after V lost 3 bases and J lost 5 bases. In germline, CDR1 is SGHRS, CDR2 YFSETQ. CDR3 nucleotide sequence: TGCGCCAGCAGCTCCGGGACTAGCGGGGGAGATACGCAGTATTTT. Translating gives CASSSGTSGGDTQYF.

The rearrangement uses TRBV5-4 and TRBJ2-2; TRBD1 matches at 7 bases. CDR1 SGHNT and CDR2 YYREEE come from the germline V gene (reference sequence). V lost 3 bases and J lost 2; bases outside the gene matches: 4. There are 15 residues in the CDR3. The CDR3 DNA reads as TGTGCCAGCAGCTCACAGGGGTTCAACACCGGGGAGCTGTTTTTT. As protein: CASSSQGFNTGELFF.

The CDR3 DNA reads TGTGCCAGCAGTAACCGACAGGAGGCTGAAGCTTTCTTT. Its translation: CASSNRQEAEAFF. This rearrangement joins TRBV6-6 to TRBJ1-1; tentatively, D is TRBD1 (6 bases). CDR1 MNHNY and CDR2 SVGAGI come from the germline V gene (reference sequence). V lost 5 bases and J 6 bases, leaving 13 bases between the germline ends. The CDR3 covers 13 residues.